This T cell receptor beta chain was obtained from a study of monozygotic twins with inflammatory bowel disease. Findings of the study overall: Immunosuppressive treatments were not uniform, and this may have added variability to patient repertoires.

From the 5' RACE reads, TCRdb lists one entry per CDR3 protein and no DNA. Its clone listing holds over 350,000 distinct CDR3 sequences. This CDR3 has 14 residues. A word on this clonotype: Its target is unknown.

The authors drew around 2.7 ml of blood from each donor. The sample taken for sequencing was blood. The TCR sequence derives from a human donor with ulcerative colitis or Crohn's disease, or a healthy co-twin of an affected twin (not recorded which). The chain links TRBV12-3 or TRBV12-4 to TRBJ1-5; TCRdb indicates TRBD1, and absent DNA this call remains unverified. This CDR3 is CASSFSGANRPQHF.